This is a list of T cell receptor beta chains from one sample in a study of Ad26.COV2.S vaccination and SARS-CoV-2 variants. TCRdb's copy holds only in-frame clones and misses some; the assay was immunoSEQ multiplex PCR. Altogether about 180,000 clones are present, 70% to 90% being singletons, with the ten largest covering 5% to 6.5%. The sample in question was peripheral blood, obtained after recovery from COVID-19. The receptors were sampled from a human donor who had recovered from COVID-19. The CDR3 runs from the conserved cysteine through the conserved F or W. The D gene is left open where the match is weak. Rows may omit the clone size; those that give it use once, few, many or a size class.

>TRBD2|TRBJ2-1|once|TRBV6-5
TGTGCCAGCAGTCGGACTAGCGGGTATCGCAATGAGCAGTTCTTC
CASSRTSGYRNEQFF
>-|TRBJ1-2|-|TRBV7-9
TGTGCCAGCAGCCCCGTGGAGGTTGACTATGGCTACACCTTC
CASSPVEVDYGYTF
>-|TRBJ2-1|few|TRBV5-3
TGTGCCAGAAGCTTGGAGTGGACTACCGAACACAATGAGCAGTTCTTC
CARSLEWTTEHNEQFF
>-|TRBJ2-5|-|TRBV7-7
TGTGCCAGCAGCAACGATCCTGGCAGGGAAGAGACCCAGTACTTC
CASSNDPGREETQYF
>-|TRBJ2-5|once|TRBV15
TGTGCCACCAGCAGCGGCAGTTCCGGGGGACAAGAGACCCAGTACTTC
CATSSGSSGGQETQYF
>-|TRBJ1-6|-|TRBV5-6
TGTGCCAGCAGCATTGGAGACAGGAGCTCCTATAATTCACCCCTCCACTTT
CASSIGDRSSYNSPLHF
>TRBD2|TRBJ2-3|-|TRBV13
TGTGCCAGCAGTTTAGCGGGGAGCACAGATACGCAGTATTTT
CASSLAGSTDTQYF
>-|TRBJ2-3|-|TRBV9
TGTGCCAGCAGCGGTGGGAGGGGGACAGATACGCAGTATTTT
CASSGGRGTDTQYF
>-|TRBJ2-3|-|TRBV7-7
TGTGCCAGCAGCAGAGGGGTTGGCACAGATACGCAGTATTTT
CASSRGVGTDTQYF
>-|TRBJ2-6|-|TRBV28
TGTGCCAGCAGTTTTAGTTCTGGGGCCAACGTCCTGACTTTC
CASSFSSGANVLTF
>-|TRBJ2-5|-|TRBV10-3
TGTGCCATCAGTGAGTCGGAGGGAGTTCAAGAGACCCAGTACTTC
CAISESEGVQETQYF
>-|TRBJ1-1|-|TRBV7-8
TGTGCCAGCAGCTTATTGGCAGGGGAAGCTTTCTTT
CASSLLAGEAFF
>-|TRBJ2-3|-|TRBV7-9
TGTGCCAGCAGCACAGCAGATACGCAGTATTTT
CASSTADTQYF
>TRBD2|TRBJ2-7|few|TRBV7-3
TGTGCCAGCAGCTTAGCAGCGGGGGATTCCTCCTACGAGCAGTACTTC
CASSLAAGDSSYEQYF
>-|TRBJ2-3|-|TRBV5-1
TGCGCCAGCAGCGTCGACGGGACTTATTACACAGATACGCAGTATTTT
CASSVDGTYYTDTQYF
>TRBD2|TRBJ2-1|once|TRBV4-2
TGTGCCAGCAGCCTCCGGACTAGCGGGGTCAATGAGCAGTTCTTC
CASSLRTSGVNEQFF
>TRBD1|TRBJ1-6|-|TRBV9
TGTGCCAGCAGCGTAGCCCAGGGGGCGCGAAATTCACCCCTCCACTTT
CASSVAQGARNSPLHF
>TRBD1|TRBJ1-6|few|TRBV4-1
TGCGCCAGCAGCCAAGTGGACAGGAGCTCCTATAATTCACCCCTCCACTTT
CASSQVDRSSYNSPLHF
>TRBD2|TRBJ2-5|-|TRBV6-1
TGTGCCAGCAGTGAGGCAATAGCGGGGGGGCAAGAGACCCAGTACTTC
CASSEAIAGGQETQYF
>-|TRBJ1-1|-|TRBV6-5
TGTGCCAGCAGGGCGGGAGCACAGAACACTGAAGCTTTCTTT
CASRAGAQNTEAFF
>-|TRBJ2-1|-|TRBV10-3
TGTGCCATCAGCGTAGAGAGCAATGAGCAGTTCTTC
CAISVESNEQFF
>-|TRBJ1-5|few|TRBV2
TGTGCCAGCCGGGACACTGCCAATCAGCCCCAGCATTTT
CASRDTANQPQHF
>-|TRBJ1-5|-|TRBV19
TGTGCCAGTATGGGGGATGGGAGATATAGCAATCAGCCCCAGCATTTT
CASMGDGRYSNQPQHF
>-|TRBJ2-2|-|TRBV10-3
TGTGCCATCCCAAGAGCTGGGGGGCTTGGCGGGGAGCTGTTTTTT
CAIPRAGGLGGELFF
>TRBD1|TRBJ1-2|few|TRBV18
TGTGCCAGCTCACTAGGAGGGACAGACTATGGCTACACCTTC
CASSLGGTDYGYTF
>TRBD2|TRBJ2-3|-|TRBV7-3
TGTGCCAGCAGCCCCCTCCCGACTAGCGGTTTGGAAGATACGCAGTATTTT
CASSPLPTSGLEDTQYF